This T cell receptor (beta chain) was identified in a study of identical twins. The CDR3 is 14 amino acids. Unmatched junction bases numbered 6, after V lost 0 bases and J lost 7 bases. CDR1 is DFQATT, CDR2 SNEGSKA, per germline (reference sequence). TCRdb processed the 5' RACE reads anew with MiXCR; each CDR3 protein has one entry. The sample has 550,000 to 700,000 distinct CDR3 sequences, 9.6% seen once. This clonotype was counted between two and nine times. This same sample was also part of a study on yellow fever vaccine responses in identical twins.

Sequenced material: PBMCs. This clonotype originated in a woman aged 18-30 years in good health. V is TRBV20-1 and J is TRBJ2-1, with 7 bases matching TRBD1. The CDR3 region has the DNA TGCAGTGCTAGAGATCAAGACAGGGTGAATGAGCAGTTCTTC. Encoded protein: CSARDQDRVNEQFF.